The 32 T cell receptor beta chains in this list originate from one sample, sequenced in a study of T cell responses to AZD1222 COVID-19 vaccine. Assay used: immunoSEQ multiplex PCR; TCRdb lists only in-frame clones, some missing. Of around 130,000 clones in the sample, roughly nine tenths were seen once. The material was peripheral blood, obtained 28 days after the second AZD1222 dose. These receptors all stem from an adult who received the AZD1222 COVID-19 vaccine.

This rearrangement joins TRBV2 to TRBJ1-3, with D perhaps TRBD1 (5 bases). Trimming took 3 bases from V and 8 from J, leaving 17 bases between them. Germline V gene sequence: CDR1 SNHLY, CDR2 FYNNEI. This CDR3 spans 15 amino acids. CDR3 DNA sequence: TGTGCCAGCAGTGATGGGTTAGGGGAAGTAGACACCATATATTTT. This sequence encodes CASSDGLGEVDTIYF. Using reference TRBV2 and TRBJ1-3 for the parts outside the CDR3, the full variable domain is EPEVTQTPSHQVTQMGQEVILRCVPISNHLYFYWYRQILGQKVEFLVSFYNNEISEKSEIFDDQFSVERPDGSNFTLKIRSTKLEDSAMYFCASSDGLGEVDTIYFGEGSWLTVV.

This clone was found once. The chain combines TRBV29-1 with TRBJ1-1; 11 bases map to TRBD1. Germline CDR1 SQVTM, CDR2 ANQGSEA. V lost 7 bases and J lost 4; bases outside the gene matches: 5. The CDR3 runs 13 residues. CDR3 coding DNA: TGCAGCGCCTGGACAGGGGGCTCCACTGAAGCTTTCTTT. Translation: CSAWTGGSTEAFF. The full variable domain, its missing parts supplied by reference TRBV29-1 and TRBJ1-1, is SAVISQKPSRDICQRGTSLTIQCQVDSQVTMMFWYRQQPGQSLTLIATANQGSEATYESGFVIDKFPISRPNLTFSTLTVSNMSPEDSSIYLCSAWTGGSTEAFFGQGTRLTVV.

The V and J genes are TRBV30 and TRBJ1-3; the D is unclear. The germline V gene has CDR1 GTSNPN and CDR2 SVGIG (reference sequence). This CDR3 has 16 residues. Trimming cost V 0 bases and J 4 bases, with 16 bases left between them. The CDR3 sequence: CAWSVQLRLGGNTIYF. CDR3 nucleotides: TGTGCCTGGAGTGTACAGCTCCGCCTCGGAGGAAACACCATATATTTT.

CDR3 sequence reads: CASMQDSSTGQFF. The CDR3 bases are TGTGCCAGCATGCAGGACAGCTCTACTGGGCAGTTCTTC. The rearrangement links TRBV6-5 to TRBJ2-1, with D possibly being TRBD1 (6 bases). Per germline, CDR1 MNHEY and CDR2 SVGAGI. This CDR3 is 13 amino acids long. Trimming removed 7 bases at V and 12 bases at J, with 19 bases between.

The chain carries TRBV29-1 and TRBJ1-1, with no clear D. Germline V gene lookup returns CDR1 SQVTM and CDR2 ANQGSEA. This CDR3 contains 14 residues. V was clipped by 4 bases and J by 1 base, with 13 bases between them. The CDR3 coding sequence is TGCAGCGTTGGTAGGGCCCGTGGGAACACTGAAGCTTTCTTT. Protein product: CSVGRARGNTEAFF.

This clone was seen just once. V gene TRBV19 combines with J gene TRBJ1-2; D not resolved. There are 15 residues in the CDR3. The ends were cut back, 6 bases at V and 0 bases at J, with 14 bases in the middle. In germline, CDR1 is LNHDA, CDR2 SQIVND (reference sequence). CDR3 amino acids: CASSPRARSNYGYTF. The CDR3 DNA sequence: TGTGCCAGTAGCCCAAGGGCCAGGTCTAACTATGGCTACACCTTC. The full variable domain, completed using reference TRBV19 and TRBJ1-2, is DGGITQSPKYLFRKEGQNVTLSCEQNLNHDAMYWYRQDPGQGLRLIYYSQIVNDFQKGDIAEGYSVSREKKESFPLTVTSAQKNPTAFYLCASSPRARSNYGYTFGSGTRLTVV.

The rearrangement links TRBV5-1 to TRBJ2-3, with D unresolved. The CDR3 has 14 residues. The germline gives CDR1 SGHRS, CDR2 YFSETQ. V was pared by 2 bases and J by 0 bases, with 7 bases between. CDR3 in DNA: TGCGCCAGCAGCTTACCGGATAGCACAGATACGCAGTATTTT. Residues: CASSLPDSTDTQYF.

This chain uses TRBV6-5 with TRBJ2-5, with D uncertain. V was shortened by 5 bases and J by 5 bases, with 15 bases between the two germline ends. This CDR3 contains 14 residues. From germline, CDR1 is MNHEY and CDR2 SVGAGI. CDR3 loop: CASSTPLGRETQYF. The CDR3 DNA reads TGTGCCAGCAGTACCCCGTTGGGCAGGGAGACCCAGTACTTC.

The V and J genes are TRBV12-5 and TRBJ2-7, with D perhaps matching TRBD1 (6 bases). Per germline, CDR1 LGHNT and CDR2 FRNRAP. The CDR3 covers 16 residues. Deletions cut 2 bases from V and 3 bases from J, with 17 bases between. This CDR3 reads CASGLKTGAPVYEQYF. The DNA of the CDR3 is TGTGCTAGTGGTTTGAAGACAGGCGCACCCGTCTACGAGCAGTACTTC.

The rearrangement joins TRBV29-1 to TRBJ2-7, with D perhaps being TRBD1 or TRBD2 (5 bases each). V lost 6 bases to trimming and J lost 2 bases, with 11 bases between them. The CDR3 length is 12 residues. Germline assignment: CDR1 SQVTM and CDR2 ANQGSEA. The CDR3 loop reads CSVNTGPYEQYF. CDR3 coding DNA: TGCAGCGTCAACACGGGGCCCTACGAGCAGTACTTC.

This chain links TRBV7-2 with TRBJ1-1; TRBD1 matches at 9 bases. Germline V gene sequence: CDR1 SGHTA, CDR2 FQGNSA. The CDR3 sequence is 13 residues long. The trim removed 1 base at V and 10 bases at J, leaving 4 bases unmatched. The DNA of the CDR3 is TGTGCCAGCAGCTTAGGGGACAGGGTTTCAGCTTTCTTT. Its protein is CASSLGDRVSAFF.

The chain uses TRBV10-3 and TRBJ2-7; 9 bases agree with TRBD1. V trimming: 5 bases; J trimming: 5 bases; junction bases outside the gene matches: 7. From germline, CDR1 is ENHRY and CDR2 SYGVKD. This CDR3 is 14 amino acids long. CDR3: CAISPDRGVHEQYF. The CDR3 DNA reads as TGTGCCATCAGTCCGGACAGGGGCGTCCACGAGCAGTACTTC.

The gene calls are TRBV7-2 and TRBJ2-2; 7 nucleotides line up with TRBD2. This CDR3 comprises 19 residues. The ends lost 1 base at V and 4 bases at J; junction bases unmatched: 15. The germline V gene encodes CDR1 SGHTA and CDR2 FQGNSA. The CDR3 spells CASSLGALAAPLGTGELFF. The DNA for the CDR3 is TGTGCCAGCAGCTTAGGTGCGCTAGCGGCCCCTCTGGGCACCGGGGAGCTGTTTTTT.

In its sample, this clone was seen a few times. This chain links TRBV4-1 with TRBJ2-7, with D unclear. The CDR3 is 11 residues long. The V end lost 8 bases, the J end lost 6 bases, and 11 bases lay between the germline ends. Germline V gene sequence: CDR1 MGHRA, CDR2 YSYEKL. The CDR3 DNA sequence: TGCGCCAGCTCTTGGCTGGGCGAGCAGTACTTC. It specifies CASSWLGEQYF.

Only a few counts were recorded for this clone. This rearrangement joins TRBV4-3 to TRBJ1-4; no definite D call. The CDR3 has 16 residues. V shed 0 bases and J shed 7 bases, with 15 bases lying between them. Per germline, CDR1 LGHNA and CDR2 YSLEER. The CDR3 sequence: CASSQDSLTWTEKLFF. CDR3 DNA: TGCGCCAGCAGCCAAGATTCCTTGACATGGACTGAAAAACTGTTTTTT.

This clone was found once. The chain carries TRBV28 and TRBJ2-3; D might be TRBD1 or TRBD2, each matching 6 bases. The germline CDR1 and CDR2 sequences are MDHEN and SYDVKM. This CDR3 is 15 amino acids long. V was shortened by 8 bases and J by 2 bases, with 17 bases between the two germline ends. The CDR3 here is CASSPPGAFTDTQYF. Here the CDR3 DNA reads TGTGCCAGCTCGCCGCCGGGGGCGTTCACAGATACGCAGTATTTT.

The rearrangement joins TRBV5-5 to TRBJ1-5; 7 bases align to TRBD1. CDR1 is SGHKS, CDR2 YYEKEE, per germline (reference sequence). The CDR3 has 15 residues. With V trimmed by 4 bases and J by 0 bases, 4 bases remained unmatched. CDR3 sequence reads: CASSVGQYSNQPQHF. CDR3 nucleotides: TGTGCCAGCAGCGTGGGACAGTATAGCAATCAGCCCCAGCATTTT.

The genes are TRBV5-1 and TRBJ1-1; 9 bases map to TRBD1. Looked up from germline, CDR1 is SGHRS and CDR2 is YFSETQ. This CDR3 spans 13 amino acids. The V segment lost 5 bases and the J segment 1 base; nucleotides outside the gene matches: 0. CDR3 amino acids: CASRDRGNTEAFF. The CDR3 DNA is TGCGCCAGCAGGGACAGGGGGAACACTGAAGCTTTCTTT.

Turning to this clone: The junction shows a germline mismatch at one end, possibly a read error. CDR3 loop: CASSLEMGTADRF. The CDR3 nucleotides are TGTGCCAGCAGCTTAGAAATGGGGACGGCAGACCGCTTC. This chain uses TRBV11-2 with TRBJ1-2; D is possibly TRBD1 (5 bases). This CDR3 contains 13 residues. Germline lookup yields CDR1 SGHAT and CDR2 FQNNGV.

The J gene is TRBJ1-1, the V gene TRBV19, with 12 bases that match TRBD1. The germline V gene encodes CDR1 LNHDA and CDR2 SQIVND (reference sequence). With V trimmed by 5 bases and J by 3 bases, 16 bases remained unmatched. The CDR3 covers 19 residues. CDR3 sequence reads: CASSPHPTGTGGFHTEAFF. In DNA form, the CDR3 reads TGTGCCAGTAGTCCCCACCCTACCGGGACAGGGGGCTTTCACACTGAAGCTTTCTTT.

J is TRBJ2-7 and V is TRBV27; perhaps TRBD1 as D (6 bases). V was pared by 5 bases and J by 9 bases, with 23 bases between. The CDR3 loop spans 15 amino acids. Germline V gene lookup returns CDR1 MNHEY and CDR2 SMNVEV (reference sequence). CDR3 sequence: CASSPTGPGALGQYF. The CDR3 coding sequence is TGTGCCAGCAGTCCCACAGGCCCAGGGGCCCTCGGGCAGTACTTC.

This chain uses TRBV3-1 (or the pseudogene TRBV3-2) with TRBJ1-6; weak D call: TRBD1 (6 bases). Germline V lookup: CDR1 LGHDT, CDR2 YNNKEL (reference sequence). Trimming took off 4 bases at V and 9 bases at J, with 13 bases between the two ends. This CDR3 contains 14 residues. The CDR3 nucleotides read TGTGCCAGCAGCCTTACAGGGAAAGCTTCACCCCTCCACTTT. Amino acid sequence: CASSLTGKASPLHF.

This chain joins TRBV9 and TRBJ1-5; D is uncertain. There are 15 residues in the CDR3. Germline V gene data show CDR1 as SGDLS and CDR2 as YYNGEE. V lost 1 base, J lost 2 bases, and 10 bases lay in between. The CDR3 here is CASSVPGWGNQPQHF. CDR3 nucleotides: TGTGCCAGCAGCGTACCGGGGTGGGGCAATCAGCCCCAGCATTTT.

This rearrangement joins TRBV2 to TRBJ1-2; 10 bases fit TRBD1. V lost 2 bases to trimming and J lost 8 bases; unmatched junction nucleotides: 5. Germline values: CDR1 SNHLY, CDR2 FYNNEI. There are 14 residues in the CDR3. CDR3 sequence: CASSEWDRGQGYTF. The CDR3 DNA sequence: TGTGCCAGCAGTGAATGGGACAGGGGACAGGGCTACACCTTC.

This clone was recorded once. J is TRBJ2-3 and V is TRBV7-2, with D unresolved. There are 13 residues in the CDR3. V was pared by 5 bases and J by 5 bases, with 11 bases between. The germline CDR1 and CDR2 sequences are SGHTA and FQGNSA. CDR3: CASSADRLDTQYF. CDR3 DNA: TGTGCCAGCAGCGCCGACCGACTAGATACGCAGTATTTT.

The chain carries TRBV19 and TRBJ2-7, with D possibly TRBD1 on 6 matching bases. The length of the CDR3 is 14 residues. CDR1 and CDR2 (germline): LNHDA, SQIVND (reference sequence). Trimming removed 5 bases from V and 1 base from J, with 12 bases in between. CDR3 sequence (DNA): TGTGCCAGTAGTTATAGGACAGATTCCTACGAGCAGTACTTC. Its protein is CASSYRTDSYEQYF.

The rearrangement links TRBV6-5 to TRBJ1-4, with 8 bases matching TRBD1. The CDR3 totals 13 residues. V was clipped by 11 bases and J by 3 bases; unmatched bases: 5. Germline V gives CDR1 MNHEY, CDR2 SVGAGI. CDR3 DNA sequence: TGTGCCGGATCAGGGGGCCCTAATGAAAAACTGTTTTTT. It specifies CAGSGGPNEKLFF.

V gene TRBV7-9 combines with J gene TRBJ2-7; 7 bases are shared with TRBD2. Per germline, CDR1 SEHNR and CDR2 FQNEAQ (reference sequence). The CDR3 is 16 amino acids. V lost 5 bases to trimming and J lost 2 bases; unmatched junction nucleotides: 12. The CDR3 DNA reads TGTGCCAGCAGCCCTCCCGGGGGGAGAAACCCCTACGAGCAGTACTTC. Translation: CASSPPGGRNPYEQYF. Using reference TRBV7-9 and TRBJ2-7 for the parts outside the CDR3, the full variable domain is DTGVSQNPRHKITKRGQNVTFRCDPISEHNRLYWYRQTLGQGPEFLTYFQNEAQLEKSRLLSDRFSAERPKGSFSTLEIQRTEQGDSAMYLCASSPPGGRNPYEQYFGPGTRLTVT.

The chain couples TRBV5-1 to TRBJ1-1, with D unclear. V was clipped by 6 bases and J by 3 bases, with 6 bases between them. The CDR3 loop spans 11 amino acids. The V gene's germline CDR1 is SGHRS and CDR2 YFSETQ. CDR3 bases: TGCGCCAGCACCTCAGACACTGAAGCTTTCTTT. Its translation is CASTSDTEAFF.

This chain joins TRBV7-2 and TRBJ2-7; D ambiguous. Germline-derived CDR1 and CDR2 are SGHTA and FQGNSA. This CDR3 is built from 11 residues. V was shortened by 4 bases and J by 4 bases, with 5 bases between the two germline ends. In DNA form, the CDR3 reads TGTGCCAGCAGCTCATATTACGAGCAGTACTTC. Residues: CASSSYYEQYF.

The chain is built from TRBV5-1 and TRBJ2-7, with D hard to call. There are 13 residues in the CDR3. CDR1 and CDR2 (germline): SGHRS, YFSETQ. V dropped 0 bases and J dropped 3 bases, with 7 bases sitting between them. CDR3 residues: CASSLERFYEQYF. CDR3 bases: TGCGCCAGCAGCTTGGAACGATTCTACGAGCAGTACTTC.

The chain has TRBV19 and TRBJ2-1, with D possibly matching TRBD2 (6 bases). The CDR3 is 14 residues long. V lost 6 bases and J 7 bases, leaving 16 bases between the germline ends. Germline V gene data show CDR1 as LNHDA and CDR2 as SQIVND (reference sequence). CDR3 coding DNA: TGTGCCAGTAGGAGGGTCGGGGGAAATAATGAGCAGTTCTTC. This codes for CASRRVGGNNEQFF.